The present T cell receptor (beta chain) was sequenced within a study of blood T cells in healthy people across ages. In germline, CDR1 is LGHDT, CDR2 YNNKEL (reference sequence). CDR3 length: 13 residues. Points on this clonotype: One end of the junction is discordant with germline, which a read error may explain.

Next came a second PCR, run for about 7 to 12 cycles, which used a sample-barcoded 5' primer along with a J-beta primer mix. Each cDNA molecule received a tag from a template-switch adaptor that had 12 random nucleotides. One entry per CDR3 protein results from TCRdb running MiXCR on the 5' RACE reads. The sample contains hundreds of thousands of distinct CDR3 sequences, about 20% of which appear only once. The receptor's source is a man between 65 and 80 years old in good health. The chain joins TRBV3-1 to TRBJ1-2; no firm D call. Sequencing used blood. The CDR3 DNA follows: TGTGCCAGCAGACAAGATTATGGCAGGAGCTACACCTTC. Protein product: CASRQDYGRSYTF.